The clone carrying this T cell receptor beta chain was recorded many times. What it binds is unknown. These data are taken from a study of CD8 T cells in ankylosing spondylitis. Study-level findings and limits: From matched ankylosing spondylitis synovial fluid, disease-linked clones were reportedly recovered at significantly enriched levels. Ankylosing spondylitis blood appeared to be characterized by a TCR beta motif of eight or nine highly homologous variants. Earlier literature documents some of the motif variants in reactive arthritis synovial fluid and blood.

CDR3 length: 14 amino acids. CDR1 SGHRS and CDR2 YFSETQ come from the germline V gene. Trimming took 0 bases from V and 9 from J, leaving 13 bases between them. By quantitative 5'-RACE with molecular barcodes, the TCR beta libraries were made. TCRdb reanalysed the 5' RACE reads using MiXCR and keeps one entry per CDR3 protein. The sample records a few hundred thousand distinct CDR3 sequences, over 8.5% being singletons. Material for sequencing was blood, either unsorted or a sorted T cell fraction (not recorded which). The sequence was collected from a male donor with ankylosing spondylitis or in good health (not recorded which). This chain links TRBV5-1 with TRBJ2-1; either TRBD1 or TRBD2 may supply D (5 bases each). This CDR3 reads CASSLDGRRGEQFF. The CDR3, as DNA: TGCGCCAGCAGCTTGGATGGGAGAAGGGGTGAGCAGTTCTTC. The full variable domain, in which reference TRBV5-1 and TRBJ2-1 provide the parts outside the CDR3, is KAGVTQTPRYLIKTRGQQVTLSCSPISGHRSVSWYQQTPGQGLQFLFEYFSETQRNKGNFPGRFSGRQFSNSRSEMNVSTLELGDSALYLCASSLDGRRGEQFFGPGTRLTVL.